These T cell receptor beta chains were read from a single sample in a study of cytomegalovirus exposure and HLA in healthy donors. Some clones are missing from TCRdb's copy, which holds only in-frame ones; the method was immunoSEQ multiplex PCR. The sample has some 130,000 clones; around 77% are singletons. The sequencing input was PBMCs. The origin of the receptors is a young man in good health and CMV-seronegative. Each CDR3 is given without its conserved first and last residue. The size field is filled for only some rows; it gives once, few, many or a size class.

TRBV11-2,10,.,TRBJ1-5,ASSHGDQPQH
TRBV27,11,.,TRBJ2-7,ASSLGRNYEQY
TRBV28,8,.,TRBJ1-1,ASSTGEAF
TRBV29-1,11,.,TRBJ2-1,SVASGSLNEQF
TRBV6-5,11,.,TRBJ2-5,ASSEVRGETQY
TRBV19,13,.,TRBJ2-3,ASSIAGRRGDTQY
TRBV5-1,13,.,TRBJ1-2,ASSLEPTGGYGYT
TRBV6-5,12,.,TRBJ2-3,ASTTTAYTDTQY
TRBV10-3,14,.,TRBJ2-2,AISAITGEGAGELF
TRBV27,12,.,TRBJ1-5,ASSSWDRNQPQH
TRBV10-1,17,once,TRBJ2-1,ASSDRSSGRGSSYNEQF
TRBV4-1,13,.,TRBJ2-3,ASSHLTGGTDTQY
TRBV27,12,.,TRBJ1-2,ASSGTGYDYGYT
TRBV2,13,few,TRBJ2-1,ASSDTPKPAHREF
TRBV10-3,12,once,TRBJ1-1,AISEMSRDTEAF
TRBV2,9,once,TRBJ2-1,ASRQGGEQF
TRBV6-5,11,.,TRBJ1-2,ASSPRSSYGYT
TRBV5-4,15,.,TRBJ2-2,ASSLQSGVFNTGELF
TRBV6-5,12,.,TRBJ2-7,ASTPAGGDYEQY
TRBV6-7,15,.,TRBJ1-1,DSSYPPGKRENTEAF
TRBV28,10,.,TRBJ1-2,ASSLRDYGYT
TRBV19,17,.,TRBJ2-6,ASSMGVGGKSSGANVLT
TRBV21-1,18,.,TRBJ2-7,ASSKPFKDREPLRAHEQY
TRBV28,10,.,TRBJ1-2,ASSLSGYGYT
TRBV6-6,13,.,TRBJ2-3,ASSYATGRWDTQY
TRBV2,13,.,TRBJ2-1,ASNTVAGVVYEQF
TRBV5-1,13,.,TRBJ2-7,ASSFRTSGYYEQY
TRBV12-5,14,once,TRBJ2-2,ASGSWLTRNTGELF
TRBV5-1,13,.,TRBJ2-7,ASSSPGTGPLREY
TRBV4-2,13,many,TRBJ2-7,ASSQERESSYEQY
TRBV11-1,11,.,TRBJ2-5,ASSSDREETQY
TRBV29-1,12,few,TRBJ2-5,SVPRGAGGETQY
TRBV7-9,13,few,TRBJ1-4,ASSLKGGAGEKLF
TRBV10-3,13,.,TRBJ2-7,AISRGTGVAYEQY
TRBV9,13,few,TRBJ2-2,ASSVVGVGAGELF
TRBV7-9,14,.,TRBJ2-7,ASSLTMAGRIYEQY
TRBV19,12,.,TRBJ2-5,ASSIDSRGETQY
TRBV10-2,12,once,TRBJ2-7,ASSARRGGDEQY
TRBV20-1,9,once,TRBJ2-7,SARVGLAGS
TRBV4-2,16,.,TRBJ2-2,ASSQGWTGTPNTGELF
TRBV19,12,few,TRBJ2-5,ASSMKGARETQY
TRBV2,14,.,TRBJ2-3,ASTPSGSPSTDTQY
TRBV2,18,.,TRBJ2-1,ASSEVGLAGGLLGFNEQF
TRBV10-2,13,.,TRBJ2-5,ASRMSGLPQETQY
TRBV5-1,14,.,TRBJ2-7,ASSLIAAGEGYEQY
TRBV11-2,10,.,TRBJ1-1,ASSLEGAEAF
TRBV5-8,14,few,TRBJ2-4,ASSEQGTFAKNIQY
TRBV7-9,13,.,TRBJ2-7,ASSLGSDSNYEQY
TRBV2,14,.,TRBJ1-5,ASRRGQGGEEQPQH
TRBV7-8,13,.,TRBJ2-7,ASSLEPRFTYEQY
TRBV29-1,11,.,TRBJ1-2,SDSGTGLDGYT
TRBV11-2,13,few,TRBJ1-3,ASSAGGASGNTIY